The entry below gives a single T cell receptor beta chain sequence along with its context. The specificity of this receptor is unknown. No base qualities exist here, and no much larger clone lies one base off it. CDR3 length: 13 amino acids, cysteine to phenylalanine. Only the CDR3 portion is preserved as DNA: 39 bases, with reading frame beginning at the first base. CDR1 and CDR2 are drawn from the germline V gene: SGHDN, FVKESK. Trimming takes 1 base from V and 5 bases from J, and the germline ends sit 9 bases apart. In the prospective study, participants were 18 to 89 years old, resided in approximately 22 geographic areas of the United States, and were enrolled through a virtual design. Cohort assignment in the prospective study relied on participant-reported clinical history from a screening survey and a study questionnaire. ImmuneRACE Cohort 3 recovered participants were defined by two consecutive negative NP/OP PCR tests, healthcare professional clearance, or symptom resolution. Each participant in the prospective study had whole blood, serum and a nasopharyngeal or oropharyngeal swab collected by mobile phlebotomists. Additional blood draws and questionnaires over a roughly two-month period could optionally be provided by prospective study participants. Prospective study blood samples were shipped either frozen or at room temperature before DNA extraction.

TCRbeta CDR3 regions were amplified from genomic DNA by means of the immunoSEQ Assay, a bias-controlled multiplex PCR. The original methods were these. The number of nucleated cells in each sample was estimated by amplification of reference gene primers within the assay. To quantify the absolute abundance of each unique TCRbeta CDR3 rearrangement, sequence reads were collapsed and filtered. For each sample, productive Simpson clonality was calculated by taking the square root of Simpson's diversity index across productive rearrangements. TCRdb took over this immuneACCESS table, retaining in-frame rearrangements with V and J assigned. Such tables are incomplete; in checked studies, under half of the missing clones stem from an unresolved V gene, and the remainder is unexplained. The V and J calls and clone size are taken from that table; D and trimming were inferred from the DNA. The table for this sample lists roughly 330,000 clones; about 85% of them were counted only once. The ten largest account for under 6% of the sample.

The data belong to a study of blood T cell repertoires in COVID-19 (TCRdb year 2020). Study-level background: The collaborator samples originated in the United States, Italy and Spain and spanned the acute and convalescent phases of COVID-19. The prospective study material was composed of cDNA or gDNA derived from T cells, B-cell-depleted T cells, or PBMCs. Deeply sampled blood TCRbeta repertoires from subjects exposed to, actively infected with, or recovered from COVID-19 were included in the dataset. The repertoires were made available in a free public database intended to serve as a resource for research on the immune response to SARS-CoV-2. The samples were drawn from two sources: the first 160 participants of the ongoing ImmuneRACE study, and 950 to 1,500 subjects contributed by 6 global collaborators. Sample metadata almost always included a de-identified subject ID, COVID-19 status, age in years and sex. Where available, HLA class I and class II types were obtained from metadata supplied by the sample provider rather than from assay-based typing. The investigation overall reported the following: How much clinical and demographic metadata was included differed by source and by participant, and the metadata was provided uncurated.

This sequence originates from a woman in her 30s who had recovered from COVID-19. The chain joins TRBV14 to TRBJ2-7; the D gene is unclear. The specimen was PBMCs or T cells enriched from blood (not recorded which). The CDR3 is CASSQVERDEQYF. The base sequence is TGTGCCAGCAGCCAAGTAGAACGAGACGAGCAGTACTTC.